This T cell receptor beta chain came from a study of blood T cell repertoires in COVID-19. The CDR3 is 16 amino acids. V gave up 4 bases and J gave up 5 bases, with 19 bases separating them. Germline CDR1 and CDR2: SGHRS and YFSETQ. The method was immunoSEQ multiplex PCR; TCRdb's version includes in-frame clones alone and lacks a portion of them. Of about 180,000 clones in the sample, 88% were seen once. The study recruited people aged roughly 18 to 95 years across about two dozen US areas. The chain couples TRBV5-1 to TRBJ2-1, with D possibly being TRBD2 (7 bases). This receptor was identified in a young woman who had recovered from COVID-19. Sequencing was performed on PBMCs or T cells enriched from blood (not recorded which). CDR3 DNA sequence: TGCGCCAGCAGCCTGGAAGGGGCGGGGGCGAACAATGAGCAGTTCTTC. Encoded protein: CASSLEGAGANNEQFF.